The T cell receptor beta chain under discussion was sequenced for a study of beta chain features in type 1 diabetes. The CDR3 contains 14 residues. CDR1 is SNHLY, CDR2 FYNNEI, per germline. Trimming stripped 3 bases from V and 6 bases from J, with 12 bases between. What was sequenced were expressed TCRB transcripts, since all of the isolated RNA had been reverse transcribed. The protocol was immunoSEQ multiplex PCR, while the TCRdb copy is restricted to in-frame clones and leaves out a portion. Of a few hundred thousand clones in the sample, around 20% were seen once. Via the markers CD45RO/CCR7/CD25/CD127/CD95/CD27, stem cell-like memory, regulatory, central memory and naive CD4+ cells were sorted. Purity of each sorted population was above 95%.

V usage is TRBV2 and J usage is TRBJ1-5; D not certain. Material: naive CD4+ T cells from blood. This TCR was recovered from a woman aged 18-30 years in good health. The CDR3 here is CASSDPGGGQPQHF. The DNA of the CDR3 is TGTGCCAGCAGTGACCCTGGTGGCGGTCAGCCCCAGCATTTT.